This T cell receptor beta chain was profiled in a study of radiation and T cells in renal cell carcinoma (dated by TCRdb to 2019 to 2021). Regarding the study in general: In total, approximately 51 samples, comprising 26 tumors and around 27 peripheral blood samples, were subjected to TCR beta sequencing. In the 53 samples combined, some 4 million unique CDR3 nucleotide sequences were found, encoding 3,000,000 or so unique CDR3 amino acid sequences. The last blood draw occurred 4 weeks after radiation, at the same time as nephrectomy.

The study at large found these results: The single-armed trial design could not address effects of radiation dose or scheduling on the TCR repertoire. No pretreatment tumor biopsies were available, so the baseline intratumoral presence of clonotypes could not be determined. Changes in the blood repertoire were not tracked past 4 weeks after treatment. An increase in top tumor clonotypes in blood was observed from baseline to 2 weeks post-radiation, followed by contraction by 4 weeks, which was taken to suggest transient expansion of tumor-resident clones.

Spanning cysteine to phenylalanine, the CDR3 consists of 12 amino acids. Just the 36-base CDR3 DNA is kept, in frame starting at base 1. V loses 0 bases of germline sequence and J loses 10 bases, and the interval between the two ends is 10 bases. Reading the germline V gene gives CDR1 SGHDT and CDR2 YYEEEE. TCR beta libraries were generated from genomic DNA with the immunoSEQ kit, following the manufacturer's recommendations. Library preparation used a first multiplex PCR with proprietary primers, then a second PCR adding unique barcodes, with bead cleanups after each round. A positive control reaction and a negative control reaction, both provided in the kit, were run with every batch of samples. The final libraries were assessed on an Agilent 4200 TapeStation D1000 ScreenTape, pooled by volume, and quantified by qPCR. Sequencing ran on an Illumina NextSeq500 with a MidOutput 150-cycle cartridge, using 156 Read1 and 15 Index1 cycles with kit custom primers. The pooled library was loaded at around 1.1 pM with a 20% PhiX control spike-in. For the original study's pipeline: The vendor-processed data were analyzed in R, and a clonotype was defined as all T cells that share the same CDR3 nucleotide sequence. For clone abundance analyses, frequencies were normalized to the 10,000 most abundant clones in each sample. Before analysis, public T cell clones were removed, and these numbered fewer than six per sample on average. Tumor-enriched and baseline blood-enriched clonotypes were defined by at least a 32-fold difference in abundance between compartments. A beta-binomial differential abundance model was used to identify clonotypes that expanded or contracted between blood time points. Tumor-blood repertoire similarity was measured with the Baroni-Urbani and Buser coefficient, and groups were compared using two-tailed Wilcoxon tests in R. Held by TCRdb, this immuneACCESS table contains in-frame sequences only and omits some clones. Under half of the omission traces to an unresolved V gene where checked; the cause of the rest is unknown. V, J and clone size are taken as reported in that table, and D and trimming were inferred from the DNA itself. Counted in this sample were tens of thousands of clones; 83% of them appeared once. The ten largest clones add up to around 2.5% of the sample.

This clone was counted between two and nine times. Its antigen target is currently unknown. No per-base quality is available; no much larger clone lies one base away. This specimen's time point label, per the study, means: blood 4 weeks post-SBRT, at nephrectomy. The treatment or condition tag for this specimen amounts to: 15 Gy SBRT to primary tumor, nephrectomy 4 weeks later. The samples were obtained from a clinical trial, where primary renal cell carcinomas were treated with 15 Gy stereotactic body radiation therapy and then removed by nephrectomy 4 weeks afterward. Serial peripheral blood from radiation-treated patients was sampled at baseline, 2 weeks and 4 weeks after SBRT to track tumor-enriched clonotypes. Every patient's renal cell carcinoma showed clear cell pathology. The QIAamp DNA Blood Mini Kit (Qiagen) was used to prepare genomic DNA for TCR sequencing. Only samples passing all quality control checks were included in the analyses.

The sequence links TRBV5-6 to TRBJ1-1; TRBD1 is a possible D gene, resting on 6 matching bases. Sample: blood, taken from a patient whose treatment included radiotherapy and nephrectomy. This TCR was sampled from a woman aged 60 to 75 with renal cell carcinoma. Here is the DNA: TGTGCCAGCAGCTTGGTCCGGGGGCGAGCTTTCTTT. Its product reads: CASSLVRGRAFF.